The 2 T cell receptor beta chains presented below share a single source sample, sequenced in a study of T cell changes during pregnancy in multiple sclerosis. Using immunoSEQ multiplex PCR, the repertoire was profiled, and TCRdb retains in-frame clones only, with some absent. The data contain roughly 29,000 clones, around nine tenths of them seen just once; the ten biggest clones take up almost 8%. The sample consisted of CD8+ T cells from peripheral blood mononuclear cells, taken before pregnancy. The receptors originated from a female donor with multiple sclerosis, enrolled in a pregnancy study.

V is TRBV25-1 and J is TRBJ1-4; maybe TRBD1 (5 bases). Germline-derived CDR1 and CDR2 are MGHDK and SYGVNS. Trimming took 6 bases from V and 1 from J, leaving 9 bases between them. The CDR3 extends over 14 amino acids. CDR3 sequence: CASSPGETNEKLFF. CDR3 in DNA: TGTGCCAGCAGCCCGGGGGAAACTAATGAAAAACTGTTTTTT.

The chain is built from TRBV9 and TRBJ1-1; no reliable D call. Germline CDR1 reads SGDLS; CDR2 reads YYNGEE. The V end lost 0 bases, the J end lost 4 bases, and 16 bases lay between the germline ends. The CDR3 has 16 amino acids. Written as DNA, the CDR3 is TGTGCCAGCAGCGTAGGGGCTGGCCTCCTATCCACTGAAGCTTTCTTT. As protein: CASSVGAGLLSTEAFF.